This T cell receptor beta chain was identified during a study of blood T cells in healthy people across ages. A second PCR, run for roughly 7 to 11 cycles, used a sample-barcoded 5' primer plus a J-beta primer mix. A single record per CDR3 protein comes from TCRdb applying MiXCR to the 5' RACE reads. Among about 730,000 distinct CDR3 sequences listed, roughly 45% were seen once. The CDR3 has 13 residues. The V and J ends lost 5 bases and 11 bases, in that order; junction bases with no gene match: 12. The V gene's germline CDR1 is DFQATT and CDR2 SNEGSKA (reference sequence). As to this clonotype: This may arise from a read error, as a much more abundant clone is one base away.

The genes are TRBV20-1 and TRBJ2-5, with 9 bases lining up with TRBD1. What was sequenced was blood. This sequence originates from a woman in her sixties in good health. CDR3 DNA: TGCAGTGCTGGCAGACAGGGGGGTGGTGAGCAGTACTTC. This sequence encodes CSAGRQGGGEQYF.